This T cell receptor beta chain was documented in a study of cytotoxic CD8 clonotypes in ibrutinib-treated CLL (dated by TCRdb to the early 2020s). Background for the entire study: The cohort included roughly 15 treatment-naive and ten to eleven relapsed/refractory patients; about 17 were IGHV unmutated. Cryopreserved peripheral blood mononuclear cells were obtained before treatment, at response, and at either sustained remission or disease progression. Response samples were obtained after a median of approximately eleven months of treatment, with a range of about 6 to 36 months. Every sample from remission and from progressive disease was obtained while the patients were still on ibrutinib. Partial responses were observed in 24 patients and complete responses in 2; after a median follow-up of 68 months, remission was maintained in 14 patients and progression was observed in approximately 12. On average, each sample yielded roughly 260,000 productive templates and 85,000 to 95,000 productive rearrangements. Longitudinal samples were available for about 30% of the roughly 90 trial participants. Here is what the overall study found, with its caveats: Lymph node repertoires were not examined, and the timing of sampling was not matched between patients in sustained remission and those whose disease progressed. Clonality rose at ibrutinib response, remained stable during sustained remission, and dropped back toward baseline at progression. Public clonotypes were rare and either contracted or stayed stable during treatment, and the rise in clonality at ibrutinib response reflected the expansion of private clonotypes. At baseline, clonality was higher than in age-matched healthy donors and showed a strong correlation with circulating CD8+ T-cell counts.

Taken from the germline V gene, the CDR1 and CDR2 loops are SGHRS and YFSETQ. From the cysteine up to the phenylalanine, the CDR3 has a length of 12 residues. Kept here is only the CDR3 DNA, which spans 36 bases and is read in frame from base 1. V is cut by 2 bases and J by 8 bases, and the space between the germline ends is 8 bases. As to this clone: Its antigen remains undetermined. The record has no base qualities; no much larger clone is one base away.

This specimen's time point label, interpreted: progressive disease on ibrutinib. For TCR beta library preparation, approximately 2 micrograms of genomic DNA were extracted from the cryopreserved PBMCs. Longitudinal blood samples from CLL patients on ibrutinib monotherapy were analyzed using high-throughput TCR beta sequencing. The patients took part in an open-label, single-center phase 2 trial of ibrutinib monotherapy. A MiSeq instrument was used for deep resolution sequencing, which targeted depths ranging from 1 in 1 million up to 1 in 200,000 T cells, with coverage averaging 10x for each clonotype. TCR beta libraries were generated with the immunoSEQ hsTCRB Kit. Under the source paper's analysis protocol: ImmunoSEQ Data Assistant and ImmunoSEQ Analyzer were used for data analysis, and V, D and J genes were assigned according to IMGT definitions. Clonality, with values ranging from 0 to 1, was calculated as one minus the normalized Shannon entropy of productive rearrangement frequencies. Only overrepresented clonotypes making up at least 0.05% of each patient's repertoire were included in the public clonotype analysis. About a dozen age-matched healthy donor repertoires from immuneACCESS served as clonality controls. Entries here come from immuneACCESS through TCRdb and include only in-frame sequences with V and J called. Some clones fail to appear in such tables; in the studies checked, an unresolved V gene covers under half of the shortfall, and the cause of the remainder is unknown. The V and J calls and the clone size are those of that table, but D and trimming were determined from the DNA. This sample lists about 300,000 clones; roughly four fifths were detected once. The top ten constitute 5.6% of the sample.

The sequence derives from a human donor with chronic lymphocytic leukemia. The receptor chain draws on TRBV5-1 and TRBJ2-1, with no confidently assigned D gene. Sequenced here: PBMCs, sampled at disease progression, from a patient treated with ibrutinib. The base sequence is TGCGCCAGCAGCTTCACCATACATGAGCAGTTCTTC. It translates as CASSFTIHEQFF.